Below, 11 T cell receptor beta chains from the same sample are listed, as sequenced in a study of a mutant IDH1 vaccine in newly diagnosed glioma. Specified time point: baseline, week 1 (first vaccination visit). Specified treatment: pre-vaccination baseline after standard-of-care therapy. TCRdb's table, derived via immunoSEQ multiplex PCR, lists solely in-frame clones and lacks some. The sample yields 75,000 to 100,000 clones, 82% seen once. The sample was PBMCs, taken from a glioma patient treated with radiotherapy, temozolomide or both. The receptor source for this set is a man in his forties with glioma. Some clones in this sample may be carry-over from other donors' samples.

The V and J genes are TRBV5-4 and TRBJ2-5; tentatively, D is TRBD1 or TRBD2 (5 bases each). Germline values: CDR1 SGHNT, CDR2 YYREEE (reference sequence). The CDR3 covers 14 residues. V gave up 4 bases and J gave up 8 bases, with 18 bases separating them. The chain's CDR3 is CASSPQTGGVTQYF. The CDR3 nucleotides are TGTGCCAGCAGCCCCCAGACTGGGGGAGTTACCCAGTACTTC.

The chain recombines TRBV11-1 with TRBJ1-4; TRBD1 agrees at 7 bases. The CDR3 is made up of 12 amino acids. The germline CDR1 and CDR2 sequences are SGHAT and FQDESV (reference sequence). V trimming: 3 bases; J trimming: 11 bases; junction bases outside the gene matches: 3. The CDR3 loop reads CASSLRDSKLFF. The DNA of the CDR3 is TGTGCCAGCAGCTTGAGGGACAGCAAACTGTTTTTT.

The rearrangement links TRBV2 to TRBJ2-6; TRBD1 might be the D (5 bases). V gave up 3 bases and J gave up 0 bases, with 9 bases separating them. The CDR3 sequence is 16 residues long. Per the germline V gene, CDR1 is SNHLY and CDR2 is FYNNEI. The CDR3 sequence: CASSEQGSSGANVLTF. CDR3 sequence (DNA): TGTGCCAGCAGTGAGCAGGGAAGCTCTGGGGCCAACGTCCTGACTTTC. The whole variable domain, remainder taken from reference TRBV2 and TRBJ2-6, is EPEVTQTPSHQVTQMGQEVILRCVPISNHLYFYWYRQILGQKVEFLVSFYNNEISEKSEIFDDQFSVERPDGSNFTLKIRSTKLEDSAMYFCASSEQGSSGANVLTFGAGSRLTVL.

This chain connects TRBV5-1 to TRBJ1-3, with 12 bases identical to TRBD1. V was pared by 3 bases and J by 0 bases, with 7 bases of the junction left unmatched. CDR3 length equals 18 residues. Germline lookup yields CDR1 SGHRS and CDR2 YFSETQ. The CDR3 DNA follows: TGCGCCAGCAGCTCGGGACAGGGGGCTACTTTCTCTGGAAACACCATATATTTT. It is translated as CASSSGQGATFSGNTIYF.

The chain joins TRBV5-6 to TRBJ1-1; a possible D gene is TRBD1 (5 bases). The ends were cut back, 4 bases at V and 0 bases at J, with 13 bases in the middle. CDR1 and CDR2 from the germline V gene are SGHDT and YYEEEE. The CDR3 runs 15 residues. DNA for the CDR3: TGTGCCAGCAGCGGGGGTACGTCAATGAACACTGAAGCTTTCTTT. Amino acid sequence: CASSGGTSMNTEAFF.

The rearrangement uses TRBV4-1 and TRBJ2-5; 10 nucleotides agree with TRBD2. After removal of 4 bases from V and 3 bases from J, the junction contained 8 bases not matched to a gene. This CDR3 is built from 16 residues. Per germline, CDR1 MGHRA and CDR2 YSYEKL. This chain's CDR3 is CASSRASGTSEETQYF. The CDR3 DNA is TGCGCCAGCAGCCGGGCCTCCGGGACTAGCGAAGAGACCCAGTACTTC.

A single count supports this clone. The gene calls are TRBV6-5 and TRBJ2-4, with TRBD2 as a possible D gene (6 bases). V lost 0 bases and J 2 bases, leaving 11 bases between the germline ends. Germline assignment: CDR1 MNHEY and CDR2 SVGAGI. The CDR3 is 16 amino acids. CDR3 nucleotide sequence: TGTGCCAGCAGTTACTCGAAGGGGAGGTCCAAAAACATTCAGTACTTC. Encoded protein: CASSYSKGRSKNIQYF.

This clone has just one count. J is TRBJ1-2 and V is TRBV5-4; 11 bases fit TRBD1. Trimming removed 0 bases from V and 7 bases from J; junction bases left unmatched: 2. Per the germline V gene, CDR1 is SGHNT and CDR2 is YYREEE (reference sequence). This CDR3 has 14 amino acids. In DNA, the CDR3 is TGTGCCAGCAGCTTGGGGGACAGGGGGTTTGGCTACACCTTC. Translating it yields CASSLGDRGFGYTF.

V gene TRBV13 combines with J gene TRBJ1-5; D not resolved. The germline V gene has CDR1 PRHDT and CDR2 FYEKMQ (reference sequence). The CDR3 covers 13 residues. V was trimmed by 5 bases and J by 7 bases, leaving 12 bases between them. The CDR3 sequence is CASSASPNQPQHF. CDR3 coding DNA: TGTGCCAGCAGCGCTAGCCCGAACCAGCCCCAGCATTTT.

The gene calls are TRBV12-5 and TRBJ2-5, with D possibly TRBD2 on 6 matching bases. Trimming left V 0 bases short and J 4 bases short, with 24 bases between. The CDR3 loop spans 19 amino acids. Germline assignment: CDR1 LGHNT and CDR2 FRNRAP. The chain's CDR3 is CASGLVGPGVPSQRETQYF. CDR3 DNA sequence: TGTGCTAGTGGTTTGGTTGGGCCGGGGGTCCCTTCCCAAAGAGAGACCCAGTACTTC.

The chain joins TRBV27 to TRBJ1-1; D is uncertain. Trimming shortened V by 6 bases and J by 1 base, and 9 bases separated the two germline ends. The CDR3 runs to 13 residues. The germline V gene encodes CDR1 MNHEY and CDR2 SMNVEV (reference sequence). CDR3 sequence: CASRSRGNTEAFF. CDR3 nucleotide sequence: TGTGCCAGCAGATCCAGAGGGAACACTGAAGCTTTCTTT.